This T cell receptor (beta chain) was identified in a study of shared clonotypes between healthy human individuals. V lost 7 bases to trimming and J lost 4 bases, with 13 bases between them. In germline, CDR1 is MDHEN, CDR2 SYDVKM. The CDR3 loop spans 13 amino acids. TCRdb's table, derived via immunoSEQ multiplex PCR, lists solely in-frame clones and lacks some. The sample has about a million clones, roughly 80% seen once. This TCR was sampled from a man between 18 and 35 years old in good health. Some clones in this sample may be carry-over from other donors' samples. This chain connects TRBV28 to TRBJ1-2; D is perhaps TRBD1 (6 bases). Material for sequencing was memory CD4+ T cells from PBMCs. Subset: CD45RA-negative fraction. CDR3 loop: CASTPGTSYGYTF. CDR3 sequence (DNA): TGTGCCAGCACCCCAGGGACAAGCTATGGCTACACCTTC.